These T cell receptor beta chains were read from a single sample in a study of cytomegalovirus exposure and HLA in healthy donors. Using immunoSEQ multiplex PCR, the repertoire was profiled, and TCRdb retains in-frame clones only, with some absent. In the table there are about 120,000 clones, roughly 63% of which are singletons. The sample consisted of PBMCs. Receptors were obtained from a man aged 35 to 55 in good health and CMV-seropositive. The CDR3 runs from the conserved cysteine through the conserved F or W. A D gene is named only where the DNA matches it firmly. Not every row has a clone size; where given, it reads once, few, many or a size class.

J gene,CDR3 length,D gene,clone size,V gene,CDR3 protein,CDR3 DNA
TRBJ2-1,13,TRBD1,NA,TRBV27,CASSFVRGQDQFF,TGTGCCAGCAGTTTTGTCAGGGGGCAAGATCAGTTCTTC
TRBJ2-2,15,TRBD1,NA,TRBV4-1,CASSPGQGNDGELFF,TGCGCCAGCAGCCCCGGACAGGGCAACGACGGGGAGCTGTTTTTT
TRBJ2-7,12,NA,NA,TRBV27,CASSLYGREQYF,TGTGCCAGCAGTTTATATGGGCGCGAGCAGTACTTC
TRBJ1-3,17,NA,NA,TRBV5-4,CASSSPSRGQAGNTIYF,TGTGCCAGCAGCTCTCCCAGCAGGGGCCAGGCTGGAAACACCATATATTTT
TRBJ1-2,13,NA,NA,TRBV7-9,CASSSHLTSGYTF,TGTGCCAGCAGCTCACACCTGACAAGCGGCTACACCTTC
TRBJ1-2,14,TRBD1,NA,TRBV5-1,CASSAGGAGYGYTF,TGCGCCAGCAGTGCAGGGGGCGCGGGCTATGGCTACACCTTC
TRBJ1-5,13,TRBD1,NA,TRBV7-3,CASSFQTGQPQHF,TGTGCCAGCAGCTTTCAGACAGGGCAGCCCCAGCATTTT
TRBJ1-1,19,TRBD1,NA,TRBV10-3,CAIRQVVRGGGRPGTGAIF,TGTGCCATCAGGCAAGTGGTGAGGGGTGGGGGAAGACCCGGGACAGGGGCTATCTTT
TRBJ2-2,13,NA,NA,TRBV30,CAWTDHRTGELFF,TGTGCCTGGACGGACCACAGGACCGGGGAGCTGTTTTTT
TRBJ1-5,14,NA,few,TRBV27,CASSPGVPNQPQHF,TGTGCCAGCAGTCCAGGGGTCCCGAATCAGCCCCAGCATTTT
TRBJ1-6,16,TRBD1,NA,TRBV5-1,CASSLGTDRVISPLHF,TGCGCCAGCAGCCTGGGGACGGACAGGGTCATTTCACCCCTCCACTTT
TRBJ2-7,15,TRBD1,NA,TRBV6-5,CASSYGGQGAYEQYF,TGTGCCAGCAGTTACGGGGGACAGGGGGCCTACGAGCAGTACTTC
TRBJ2-3,15,TRBD1,NA,TRBV10-1,CASSATGGWADTQYF,TGCGCCAGCAGTGCCACAGGGGGCTGGGCAGATACGCAGTATTTT
TRBJ2-7,16,TRBD2,NA,TRBV5-6,CASSLGLAGSRYEQYF,TGTGCCAGCAGCTTGGGTCTAGCGGGAAGTCGCTACGAGCAGTACTTC
TRBJ2-1,19,TRBD2,few,TRBV7-6,CASSLGAAGVLSSYNEQFF,TGTGCCAGCAGCTTAGGGGCGGCGGGAGTCTTGAGCTCCTACAATGAGCAGTTCTTC
TRBJ1-1,12,NA,NA,TRBV5-4,CASRDKNTEAFF,TGTGCCAGCAGGGACAAGAACACTGAAGCTTTCTTT
TRBJ1-1,17,NA,NA,TRBV5-4,CASSLDRPRSVNTEAFF,TGTGCCAGCAGCTTGGACAGGCCCAGGTCCGTGAACACAGAAGCTTTCTTT
TRBJ1-3,12,NA,few,TRBV30,CAWRQGGNTIYF,TGTGCCTGGAGACAGGGAGGAAACACCATATATTTT
TRBJ2-5,12,NA,NA,TRBV30,CAWSVLEETQYF,TGTGCCTGGAGTGTCTTAGAAGAGACCCAGTACTTC
TRBJ2-7,15,NA,NA,TRBV5-1,CASSLWRERSYEQYF,TGCGCCAGCAGCTTATGGAGAGAGCGGTCCTACGAGCAGTACTTC
TRBJ2-7,14,TRBD1,NA,TRBV5-5,CASSYRQGVYEQYF,TGTGCCAGCAGTTACAGACAGGGAGTCTACGAGCAGTACTTC
TRBJ1-1,15,NA,NA,TRBV10-1,CASSEFSGGNTEAFF,TGCGCCAGCAGTGAGTTCTCAGGAGGGAACACTGAAGCTTTCTTT
TRBJ1-4,13,NA,NA,TRBV9,CASSDRQDEKLFF,TGTGCCAGCAGCGACCGACAGGATGAAAAACTGTTTTTT
TRBJ1-2,13,NA,NA,TRBV27,CASSTAPGVGYTF,TGTGCCAGCAGTACAGCCCCAGGGGTAGGCTACACCTTC
TRBJ1-5,13,NA,few,TRBV19,CASRWEGNQPQHF,TGTGCCAGTAGATGGGAGGGAAATCAGCCCCAGCATTTT
TRBJ2-7,17,NA,NA,TRBV19,CASSRGLGGASSYEQYF,TGTGCCAGTAGTAGGGGGCTTGGGGGGGCTTCCTCCTACGAGCAGTACTTC
TRBJ1-5,17,TRBD1,NA,TRBV18,CASSPTSGGESNQPQHF,TGTGCCAGCTCACCTACTTCAGGGGGCGAAAGCAATCAGCCCCAGCATTTT
TRBJ2-4,14,TRBD1,NA,TRBV6-1,CASSDVDRGYIQYF,TGTGCCAGCAGTGATGTAGACAGGGGTTACATTCAGTACTTC
TRBJ2-3,17,TRBD2,few,TRBV5-8,CASSLMTSGGYTDTQYF,TGTGCCAGCAGCTTGATGACTAGCGGGGGTTACACAGATACGCAGTATTTT
TRBJ2-7,16,TRBD2,once,TRBV4-1,CASSQATSGSSYEQYF,TGCGCCAGCAGCCAAGCAACTAGCGGGAGCTCCTACGAGCAGTACTTC
TRBJ2-3,12,NA,few,TRBV9,CASSALGDTQYF,TGTGCCAGCAGCGCGCTAGGAGATACGCAGTATTTT
TRBJ1-2,14,TRBD1,NA,TRBV27,CASSFRDRGYGYTF,TGTGCCAGCAGTTTCCGGGACAGGGGATATGGCTACACCTTC
TRBJ2-7,13,TRBD1,NA,TRBV6-5,CASRGTGTNEQYF,TGTGCCAGCAGAGGGACAGGGACAAACGAGCAGTACTTC